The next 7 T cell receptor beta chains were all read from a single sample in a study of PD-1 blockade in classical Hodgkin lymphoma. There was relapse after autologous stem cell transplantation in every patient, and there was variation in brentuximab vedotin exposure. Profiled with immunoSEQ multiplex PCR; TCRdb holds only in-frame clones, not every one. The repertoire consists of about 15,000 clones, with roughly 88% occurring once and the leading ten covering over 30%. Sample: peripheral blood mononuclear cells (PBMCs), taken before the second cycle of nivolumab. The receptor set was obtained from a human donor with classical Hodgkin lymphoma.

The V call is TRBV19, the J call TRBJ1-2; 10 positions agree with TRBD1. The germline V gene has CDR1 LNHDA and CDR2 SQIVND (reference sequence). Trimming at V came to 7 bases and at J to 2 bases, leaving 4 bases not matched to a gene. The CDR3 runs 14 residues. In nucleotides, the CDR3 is TGTGCCAGTACGCCGGGACAGGGGAACTATGGCTACACCTTC. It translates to CASTPGQGNYGYTF.

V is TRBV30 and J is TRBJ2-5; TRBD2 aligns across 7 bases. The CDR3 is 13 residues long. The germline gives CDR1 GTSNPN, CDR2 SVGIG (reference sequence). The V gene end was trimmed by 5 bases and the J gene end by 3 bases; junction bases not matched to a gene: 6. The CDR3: CAWGDGREETQYF. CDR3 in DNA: TGTGCCTGGGGGGATGGGAGGGAAGAGACCCAGTACTTC.

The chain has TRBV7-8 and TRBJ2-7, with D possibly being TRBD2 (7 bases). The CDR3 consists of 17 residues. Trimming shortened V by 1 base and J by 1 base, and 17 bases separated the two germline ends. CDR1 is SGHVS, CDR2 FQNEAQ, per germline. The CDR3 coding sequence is TGTGCCAGCAGCTTAGTCTATGGGGGGGGCAGATCCTACGAGCAGTACTTC. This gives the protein CASSLVYGGGRSYEQYF.

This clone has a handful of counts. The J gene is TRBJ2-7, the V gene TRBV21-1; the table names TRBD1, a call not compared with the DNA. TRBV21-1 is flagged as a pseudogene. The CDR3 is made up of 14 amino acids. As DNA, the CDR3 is TGTGCCAGCTGTCAAACACAGGGGGCCTACGAGCAGTACTTC. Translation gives CASCQTQGAYEQYF.

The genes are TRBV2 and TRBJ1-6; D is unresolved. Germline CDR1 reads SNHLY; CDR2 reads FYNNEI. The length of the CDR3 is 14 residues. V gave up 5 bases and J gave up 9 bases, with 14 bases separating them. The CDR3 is CASSKDPPSSPLHF. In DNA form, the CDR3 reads TGTGCCAGCAGTAAGGACCCCCCTAGTTCACCCCTCCACTTT.

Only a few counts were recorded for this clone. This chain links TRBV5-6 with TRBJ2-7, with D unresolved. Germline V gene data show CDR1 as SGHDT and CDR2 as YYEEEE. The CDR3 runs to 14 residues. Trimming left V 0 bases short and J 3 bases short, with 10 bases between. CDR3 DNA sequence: TGTGCCAGCAGCTTGGCGCTCAGGCTCTACGAGCAGTACTTC. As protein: CASSLALRLYEQYF. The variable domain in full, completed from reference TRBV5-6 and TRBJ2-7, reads DAGVTQSPTHLIKTRGQQVTLRCSPKSGHDTVSWYQQALGQGPQFIFQYYEEEERQRGNFPDRFSGHQFPNYSSELNVNALLLGDSALYLCASSLALRLYEQYFGPGTRLTVT.

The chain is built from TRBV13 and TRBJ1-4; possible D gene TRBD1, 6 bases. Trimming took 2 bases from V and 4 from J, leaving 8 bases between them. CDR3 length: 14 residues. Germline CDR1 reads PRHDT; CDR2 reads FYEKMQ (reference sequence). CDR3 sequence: CASSLQGSNEKLFF. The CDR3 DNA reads TGTGCCAGCAGCTTACAGGGGAGTAATGAAAAACTGTTTTTT.